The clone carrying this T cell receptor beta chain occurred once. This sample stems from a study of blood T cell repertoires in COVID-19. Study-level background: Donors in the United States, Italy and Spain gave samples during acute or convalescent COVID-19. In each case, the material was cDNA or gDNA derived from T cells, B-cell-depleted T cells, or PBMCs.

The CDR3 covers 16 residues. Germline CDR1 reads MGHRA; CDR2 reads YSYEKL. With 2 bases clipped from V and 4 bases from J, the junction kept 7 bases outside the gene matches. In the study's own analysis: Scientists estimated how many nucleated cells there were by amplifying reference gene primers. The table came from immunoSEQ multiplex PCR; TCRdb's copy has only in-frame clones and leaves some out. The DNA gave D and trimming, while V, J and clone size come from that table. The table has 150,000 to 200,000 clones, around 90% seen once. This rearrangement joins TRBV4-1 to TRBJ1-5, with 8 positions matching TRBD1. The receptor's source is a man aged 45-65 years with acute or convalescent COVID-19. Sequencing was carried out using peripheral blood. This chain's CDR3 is CASSQQLGQGNQPQHF. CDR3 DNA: TGCGCCAGCAGCCAACAACTCGGACAGGGTAATCAGCCCCAGCATTTT.